This is a list of T cell receptor beta chains from one sample in a study of regulatory T cells in long-lasting Graves disease. TCRdb fed the multiplex PCR reads into MiXCR, producing one record per CDR3 protein. The sample comprises approximately 540,000 distinct CDR3 sequences, around 11% of which are singletons, and around 9.3% rests with the top ten. These same data were also listed under a study on T cells in Graves' hyperthyroidism and ophthalmopathy.

The sequences come from peripheral blood mononuclear cells (PBMCs), collected at new diagnosis, from a patient treated with antithyroid drugs. All receptors come from a woman under 40 with Graves disease. Both conserved end residues are part of each CDR3. A D gene is named only where the DNA matches it firmly. Only some rows state a clone size, as once, few, many or a class for expanded clones.

>TRBV5-6|TRBJ2-1|TRBD2|-
TGTGCCAGCAGCGTGAGCCTAGCGGGAGTCAATGAGCAGTTCTTC
CASSVSLAGVNEQFF
>TRBV19|TRBJ2-1|TRBD1|many
TGTGCCAGTAGTCCCCAGGGGGCGGATGAGCAGTTCTTC
CASSPQGADEQFF
>TRBV19|TRBJ1-5|TRBD1|few
TGTGCCAGTGGAAGGACAGGGGACAATCAGCCCCAGCATTTT
CASGRTGDNQPQHF
>TRBV11-3|TRBJ2-7|-|-
TGTGCCAGCAGCTTTCCAGGGTTAACCTACGAGCAGTACTTC
CASSFPGLTYEQYF
>TRBV20-1|TRBJ2-1|-|many
TGCAGTGCCCCGAAGCGTTCCTCAGGAAACAATGAACAGTTCTTC
CSAPKRSSGNNEQFF
>TRBV3-1|TRBJ2-5|TRBD2|many
TGTGCCAGCAGCCAAGATGACCTAGCGGGACGGGAGACCCAGTACTTC
CASSQDDLAGRETQYF
>TRBV7-2|TRBJ2-7|-|few
TGTGCCAGCAGCTTAAGGTCGGGAAGCTCCTACGAGCAGTACTTC
CASSLRSGSSYEQYF
>TRBV12-3/TRBV12-4|TRBJ2-1|TRBD1|many
TGTGCCAGCAGTTTAGGGACAGGGGCCGCCGTCCACTACAATGAGCAGTTCTTC
CASSLGTGAAVHYNEQFF
>TRBV2|TRBJ1-1|-|many
TGTGCCAGCAGTCAAGTTGGGGGAAACACTGAAGCTTTCTTT
CASSQVGGNTEAFF
>TRBV7-2|TRBJ2-7|-|many
TGTGCCAGCAGCTCACGACTAGTTTTACACGAGCAGTACTTC
CASSSRLVLHEQYF
>TRBV10-2|TRBJ2-1|-|-
TGCGCCAGCAGGACACTGGCAGGTGTGAGCCCTGAGCAGTTCTTC
CASRTLAGVSPEQFF
>TRBV12-3/TRBV12-4|TRBJ1-5|-|many
TGTGCCAGCAGTTTTATGCTGACTAGCAATCAGCCCCAGCATTTT
CASSFMLTSNQPQHF
>TRBV30|TRBJ2-3|TRBD2|few
TGTGCCTGGAGGACTAGCGGGAAAAGGGATACGCAGTATTTT
CAWRTSGKRDTQYF
>TRBV12-5|TRBJ1-3|-|many
TGTGCTAGTGGTTACGGAAACACCATATATTTT
CASGYGNTIYF
>TRBV28|TRBJ1-1|TRBD1|many
TGTGCCAGCAGTTCATACGACAGGGCCGCGGCTGAAGCTTTCTTT
CASSSYDRAAAEAFF
>TRBV13|TRBJ2-7|-|-
TGTGCCAGCAGCTTGTACAAGTCCTACGAGCAGTACTTC
CASSLYKSYEQYF
>TRBV18|TRBJ1-5|-|-
TGTGCCAGCTCACCACCTCCTGACAAATCTCAGCCCCAGCATTTT
CASSPPPDKSQPQHF
>TRBV7-9|TRBJ2-2|-|few
TGTGCCAGCAGCTTATCGGCAGGGTTTTATGACACCGGGGAGCTGTTTTTT
CASSLSAGFYDTGELFF
>TRBV27|TRBJ1-2|-|many
TGTGCCAGCGCCCTTTCCCTGGGGGGACCCTATGGCTACACCTTC
CASALSLGGPYGYTF
>TRBV30|TRBJ2-1|-|many
TGTGCCTGGAGTGTTCCCAACCGACTAACCTGGAATGAGCAGTTCTTC
CAWSVPNRLTWNEQFF
>TRBV19|TRBJ1-1|-|-
TGTGCCAGTAGTATTCTCAGGGAGAGGACTGAAGCTTTCTTT
CASSILRERTEAFF
>TRBV28|TRBJ2-7|-|many
TGTGCCAGCAGTTTGAGGCTCTACGAGCAGTACTTC
CASSLRLYEQYF
>TRBV13|TRBJ2-7|-|few
TGTGCCAGCAGCTTAGGCATTAGGGCCCACGAGCAGTACTTC
CASSLGIRAHEQYF
>TRBV7-9|TRBJ2-6|TRBD2|few
TGTGCCAGCAGCTTCGCGGCTAGCGGGAGAACCATTTTCTCTGGGGCCAACGTCCTGACTTTC
CASSFAASGRTIFSGANVLTF
>TRBV6-2/TRBV6-3|TRBJ1-2|-|-
TGTGCCAGCAGCACCCCAAACAGGGTGAGCGGCTACACCTTC
CASSTPNRVSGYTF
>TRBV7-2|TRBJ2-7|TRBD1|few
TGTGCCAGCAGTTTGACAGGGTTCCACGAGCAGTACTTC
CASSLTGFHEQYF
>TRBV18|TRBJ1-4|-|many
TGTGCCAGCTCACGGGGACTTGCAACTAATGAAAAACTGTTTTTT
CASSRGLATNEKLFF
>TRBV3-1|TRBJ1-6|-|many
TGTGCCAGCAGCCAGCGCAGGCAGCCCCTCCACTTT
CASSQRRQPLHF
>TRBV20-1|TRBJ2-2|TRBD1|few
TGCAGTGCCCGGGACAGGGCGAACACCGGGGAGCTGTTTTTT
CSARDRANTGELFF
>TRBV6-2/TRBV6-3|TRBJ1-5|-|-
TGTGCCAGCAGTTACTCAGGGGGATGGCAGCCCCAGCATTTT
CASSYSGGWQPQHF
>TRBV7-9|TRBJ1-2|-|-
TGTGCCAGCACCTCCAATGGGCGGTACTATGGCTACACCTTC
CASTSNGRYYGYTF
>TRBV2|TRBJ2-5|-|-
TGTGCCAGCAGTGAATGGTCGGCCGGATCGGGCGAGACCCAGTACTTC
CASSEWSAGSGETQYF
>TRBV7-2|TRBJ1-4|-|many
TGTGCCAGCAGCTTGGGGGCCGGAAAACTGTTTTTT
CASSLGAGKLFF
>TRBV19|TRBJ2-1|TRBD2|few
TGTGCCAGTAGTATTACTAGCGGCAGCTCCTACAATGAGCAGTTCTTC
CASSITSGSSYNEQFF
>TRBV7-9|TRBJ2-7|TRBD2|few
TGTGCCAGCAGCTTAGCGGGACTACGAGAACCCTACGAGCAGTACTTC
CASSLAGLREPYEQYF
>TRBV14|TRBJ2-1|TRBD2|-
TGTGCCAGCAGCGACCTAGCGGGAGGGTTCTACAATGAGCAGTTCTTC
CASSDLAGGFYNEQFF
>TRBV25-1|TRBJ2-1|TRBD2|many
TGTGCCAGCAGTGGACAGGGAGCTAGCGGGAGCTACAATGAGCAGTTCTTC
CASSGQGASGSYNEQFF
>TRBV2|TRBJ2-1|TRBD2|many
TGTGCCAGCAGGGCCCGACTAGCGGGAGGTTACAATGAGCAGTTCTTC
CASRARLAGGYNEQFF
>TRBV2|TRBJ1-2|TRBD1|many
TGTGCCAGTGTGGGGACAGGGGGTATTGGCTACACCTTC
CASVGTGGIGYTF
>TRBV29-1|TRBJ1-1|-|many
TGCAGCGTTGCCGCGGGGGGGGGTACTGAAGCTTTCTTT
CSVAAGGGTEAFF
>TRBV6-1|TRBJ1-5|TRBD1|-
TGTGCCAGCAGTGAAGATAGGGGGCGAGGCAATCAGCCCCAGCATTTT
CASSEDRGRGNQPQHF
>TRBV11-2|TRBJ2-1|-|many
TGTGCCAGCAGCCCGAACCGCAATGAGCAGTTCTTC
CASSPNRNEQFF
>TRBV2|TRBJ2-1|-|many
TGTGCCAGCAGTGAACAGGGGACCTCCTACAATGAGCAGTTCTTC
CASSEQGTSYNEQFF
>TRBV28|TRBJ2-7|TRBD2|-
TGTGCCAGCAGTTTGGCGGGAGTAAGATGGGAGCAGTACTTC
CASSLAGVRWEQYF
>TRBV27|TRBJ2-7|-|many
TGTGCCAGCAAGCCCAGTGTGGGAGGGGGTTCATACGAGCAGTACTTC
CASKPSVGGGSYEQYF
>TRBV2|TRBJ2-2|-|many
TGTGCCAGCAGTGAACTACAAGGGGTCACCGGGGAGCTGTTTTTT
CASSELQGVTGELFF
>TRBV29-1|TRBJ1-1|-|many
TGCAGCGTCGCTTTCGGACGAGGCACTGAAGCTTTCTTT
CSVAFGRGTEAFF
>TRBV11-2|TRBJ2-2|TRBD1|many
TGTGCCAGCAGCTTATTTGGGACAGGAGTAACCGGGGAGCTGTTTTTT
CASSLFGTGVTGELFF
>TRBV27|TRBJ1-1|TRBD1|many
TGTGCCAGACCGACAGGGGGGGGGGAGAGCACTGAAGCTTTCTTT
CARPTGGGESTEAFF
>TRBV20-1|TRBJ2-3|TRBD2|many
TGCAGTGCTTACGGGACTAGCGGGAGTCCCTACACAGATACGCAGTATTTT
CSAYGTSGSPYTDTQYF
>TRBV11-3|TRBJ1-3|-|few
TGTGCCAGCAGCTTAACAGCGTCCTCTGGAAACACCATATATTTT
CASSLTASSGNTIYF